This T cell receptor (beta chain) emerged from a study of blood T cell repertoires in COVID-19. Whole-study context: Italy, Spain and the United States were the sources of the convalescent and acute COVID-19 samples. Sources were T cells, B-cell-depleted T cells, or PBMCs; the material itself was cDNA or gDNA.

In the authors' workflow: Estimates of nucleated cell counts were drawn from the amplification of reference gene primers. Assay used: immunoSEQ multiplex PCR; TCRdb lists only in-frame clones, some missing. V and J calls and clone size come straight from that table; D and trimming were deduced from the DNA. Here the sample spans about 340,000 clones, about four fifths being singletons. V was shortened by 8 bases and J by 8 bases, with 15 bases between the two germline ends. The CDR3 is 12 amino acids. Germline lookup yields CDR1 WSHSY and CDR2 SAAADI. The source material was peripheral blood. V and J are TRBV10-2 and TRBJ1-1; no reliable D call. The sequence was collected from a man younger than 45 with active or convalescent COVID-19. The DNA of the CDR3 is TGCGCCAGCTTTTCCCACAGTGCAGAAGCTTTCTTT. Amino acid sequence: CASFSHSAEAFF.